The sequence of this T cell receptor beta chain was determined in a study of type 1 regulatory T cells. About the study: An in vitro protocol generated T-allo10, a Tr1-enriched, alloantigen-specific CD4 T cell product.

Germline trimming cut 2 bases from V and 7 bases from J; bases unmatched to any gene: 8. CDR1 SGDLS and CDR2 YYNGEE come from the germline V gene. The CDR3 has 16 amino acids. Study results and limitations: Compared with non-Tr1 cells, Tr1 cells showed a narrower TCR repertoire.

There are a few counts of this clonotype. Its antigen is still unknown. TCRdb independently ran MiXCR on the reads; one entry per CDR3 protein. This sample has 65,000 to 80,000 distinct CDR3 sequences; around 20% occur once, and the top ten carry roughly 8%. The TCR sequence derives from a human donor in good health. The V and J genes are TRBV9 and TRBJ2-1; 11 nucleotides agree with TRBD1. Sequencing was carried out using cultured type 1 regulatory T (Tr1) cells, either the whole culture or a sorted fraction (not recorded which). The CDR3, as DNA: TGTGCCAGCAGCGTCGGGACAGGGGGAGTCGAAAATGAGCAGTTCTTC. It translates to CASSVGTGGVENEQFF.